A single T cell receptor beta chain is shown here with its context. This sample is drawn from a study of blood T cell repertoires in COVID-19. Study background: COVID-19 samples from acute and convalescent phases originated in the United States, Italy and Spain. The analysed material was cDNA or gDNA that came from T cells, B-cell-depleted T cells, or PBMCs.

Original methodology: Counts of nucleated cells, estimated from reference gene primer amplification, were obtained. TCRdb's table, derived via immunoSEQ multiplex PCR, lists solely in-frame clones and lacks some. For V, J and clone size, that table is used; D and trimming come from the DNA. The data hold around 290,000 clones, with 75% to 90% observed a single time. This TCR was sampled from a woman in her 70s with COVID-19, enrolled during active disease. Sample: peripheral blood.

CDR3: CASSLARTGSTDTQYF. In DNA, the CDR3 is TGTGCCAGCAGCTTGGCCAGGACAGGGAGCACAGATACGCAGTATTTT. The J gene is TRBJ2-3, the V gene TRBV5-8, with TRBD1 matching over 8 bases. V gave up 0 bases and J gave up 0 bases; unmatched junction bases: 3. CDR1 is SGHTS and CDR2 is YDEGEE in the germline V gene. This CDR3 has 16 amino acids. Supplemented by reference TRBV5-8 and TRBJ2-3, the full variable domain reads EAGVTQSPTHLIKTRGQQATLRCSPISGHTSVYWYQQALGLGLQFLLWYDEGEERNRGNFPPRFSGRQFPNYSSELNVNALELEDSALYLCASSLARTGSTDTQYFGPGTRLTVL.